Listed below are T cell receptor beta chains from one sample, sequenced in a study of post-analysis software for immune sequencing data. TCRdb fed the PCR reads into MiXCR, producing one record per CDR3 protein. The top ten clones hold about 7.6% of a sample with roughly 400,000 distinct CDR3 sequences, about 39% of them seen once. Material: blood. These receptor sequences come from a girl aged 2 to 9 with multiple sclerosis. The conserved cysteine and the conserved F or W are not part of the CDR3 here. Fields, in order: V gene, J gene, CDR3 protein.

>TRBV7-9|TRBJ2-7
ASSFKGQGSEQY
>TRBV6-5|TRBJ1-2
ASSRDRSSYNYGYT
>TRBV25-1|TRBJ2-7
ASSPIFGTSGEQY
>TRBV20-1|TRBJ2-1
SARDYIGRLGLAGVSGNEQF
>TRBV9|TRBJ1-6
ASSETGGSPLH
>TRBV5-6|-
ASSLVKGSRLETQY
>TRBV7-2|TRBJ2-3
ASSPGSPSGTDTQY
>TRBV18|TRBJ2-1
ASSPSTQEQF
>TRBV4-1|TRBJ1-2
ASSQVGGTGFGYT
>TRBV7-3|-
ASSAGQGNEQY
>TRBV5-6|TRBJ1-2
ASSLAGRQGYT
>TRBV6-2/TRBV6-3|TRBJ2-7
ASTDGDSYEQY
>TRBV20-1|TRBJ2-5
SARDPRFLETQY
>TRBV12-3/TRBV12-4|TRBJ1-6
ASSVDSYNSPPH
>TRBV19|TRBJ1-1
ASSIQAGWEGTEAF
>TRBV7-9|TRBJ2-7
ASSLAWDGGYEQY
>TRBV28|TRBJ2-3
ASSLGADSTDTQY
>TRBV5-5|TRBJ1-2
ASSWVGGDGYT
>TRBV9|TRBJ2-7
ASSVAGGAGSYEQY
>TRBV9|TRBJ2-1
ASSVQGAGEQF
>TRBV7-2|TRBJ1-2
ASSLHRSSYGYT
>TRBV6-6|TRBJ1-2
ASSYSTGDCGYT
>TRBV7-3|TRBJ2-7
ASSLVPNRVDYTYEQY
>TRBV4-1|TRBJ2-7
ASSRTVVAGLSTYEQY
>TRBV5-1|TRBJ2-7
ASSLAPEGYEQY
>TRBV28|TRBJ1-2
ASSSPQAGYT
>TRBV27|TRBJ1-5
ASSAYRGGNSNQPQH
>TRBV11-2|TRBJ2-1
ASSHQTSGRRYNEQF
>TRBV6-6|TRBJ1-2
ASSYSRQRQGYT
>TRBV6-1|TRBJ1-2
ASTWDRGPNYGYT
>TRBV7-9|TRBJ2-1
ASSVTGDNEQF
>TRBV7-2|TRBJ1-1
ASSLEPGETEAF
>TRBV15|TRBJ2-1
ATRPEGVGYNEQF
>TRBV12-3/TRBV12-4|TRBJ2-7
AGSSGTSGGAYEQY
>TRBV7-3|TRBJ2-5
ASSSGLLQETQY
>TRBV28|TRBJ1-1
ASSPGTGWDTEAF
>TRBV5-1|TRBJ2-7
ASSPTSGAYEQY
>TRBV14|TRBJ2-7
ASSPRGTLGGEQY
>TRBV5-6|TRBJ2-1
ASSAATGYNEQF
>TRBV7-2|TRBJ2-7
ASRPGTSGTYKQY
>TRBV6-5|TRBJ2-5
ASSYSRSPGPQETQY
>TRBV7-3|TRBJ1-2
ASSLTAGGIGGYT
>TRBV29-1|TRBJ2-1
SVSGTTLYNEQF
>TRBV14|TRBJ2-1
ASSPKMRGQLHEQF
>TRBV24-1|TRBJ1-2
ATSDLNRGMEGYT
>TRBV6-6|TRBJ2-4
ASSSYSGAKNIQY
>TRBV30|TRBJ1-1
AWSFLTVTEAF
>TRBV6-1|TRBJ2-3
ASSDTSGSGPDTQY
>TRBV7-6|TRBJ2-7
ASSLELAGGINSYEQY
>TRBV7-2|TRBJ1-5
ASSLGDLQPQH
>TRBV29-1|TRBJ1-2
SGHLALNDGYT
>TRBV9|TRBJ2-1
ASSSDRGLNEQF
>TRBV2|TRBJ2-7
ASRGTSRSSEQY
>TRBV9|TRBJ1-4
ASSDFTQGDEKLF
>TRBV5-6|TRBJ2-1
ASSLRQTYNEQF